This T cell receptor (beta chain) was identified in a study of blood T cell repertoires in COVID-19. Overall study context: Whether acute or convalescent, the COVID-19 samples came from the United States, Italy and Spain. From T cells, B-cell-depleted T cells, or PBMCs came the material, which was cDNA or gDNA.

CDR1 and CDR2 from the germline V gene are GTSNPN and SVGIG (reference sequence). CDR3 length equals 15 residues. J lost 0 bases, V lost 5 bases, and 7 bases had no gene match. Assignments of participants to cohorts depended upon their own reported clinical history. Sequenced by immunoSEQ multiplex PCR; TCRdb stores in-frame clones only, minus some. The data hold around 240,000 clones, with 70% to 90% observed a single time. Material: PBMCs or T cells enriched from blood (not recorded which). The chain couples TRBV30 to TRBJ2-5; 9 positions agree with TRBD1. This clonotype originated in a man aged 45-65 years who had been exposed to COVID-19. This CDR3 reads CAWVPGTGYQETQYF. For the CDR3, the DNA is TGTGCCTGGGTTCCCGGGACAGGGTACCAAGAGACCCAGTACTTC.